This T cell receptor (beta chain) was obtained from a study of post-analysis software for immune sequencing data. Unique molecular identifiers were present in the TCR beta cDNA libraries. TCRdb reanalysed the PCR reads using MiXCR and keeps one entry per CDR3 protein. The data show about 800,000 distinct CDR3 sequences, with 25% to 30% seen just once and roughly 0.54% held by the top ten. Germline assignment: CDR1 SGHRS and CDR2 YFSETQ. The CDR3 extends over 14 amino acids. Findings and caveats of the study: Patients used about 5 TRBV segments, including TRBV5-6, TRBV5-1 and TRBV20-1, more often than controls.

This clonotype was counted a few times. Its antigen is currently unknown. A read error may account for a junction end that differs from germline. The specimen was blood. This receptor was obtained from a girl aged 10 to 17 with multiple sclerosis. V usage is TRBV5-1 and J usage is TRBJ1-1; D unclear. The CDR3 reads CASSLVAGNTEAFF. CDR3 nucleotide sequence: TGTGCCAGCAGCTTAGTAGCAGGTAACACTGAAGCTTTCTTT.